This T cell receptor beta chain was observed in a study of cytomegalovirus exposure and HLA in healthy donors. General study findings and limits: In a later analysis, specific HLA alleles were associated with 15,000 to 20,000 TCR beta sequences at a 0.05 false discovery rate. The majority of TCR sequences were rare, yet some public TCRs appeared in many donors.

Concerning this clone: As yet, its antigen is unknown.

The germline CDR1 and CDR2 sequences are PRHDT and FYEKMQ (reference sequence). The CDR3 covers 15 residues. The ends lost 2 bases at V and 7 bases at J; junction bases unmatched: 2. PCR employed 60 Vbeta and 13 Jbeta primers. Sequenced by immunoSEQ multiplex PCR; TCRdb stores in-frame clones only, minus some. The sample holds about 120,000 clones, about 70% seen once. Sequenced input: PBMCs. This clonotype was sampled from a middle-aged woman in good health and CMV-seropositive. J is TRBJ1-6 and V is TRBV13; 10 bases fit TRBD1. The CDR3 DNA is TGTGCCAGCAGCTTAAGGGGACAGGGGAATTCACCCCTCCACTTT. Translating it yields CASSLRGQGNSPLHF.